The rows below give T cell receptor beta chains drawn from one sample of a study of CD8 T cells in Susac syndrome. TCRdb reprocessed the immunoSEQ multiplex PCR reads via MiXCR and lists one record per CDR3 protein. Of around 140,000 distinct CDR3 sequences in the sample, over 90% were seen once. Sequenced input: CD4+ T cells from PBMCs. The receptors originated from a human donor with Susac syndrome. The CDR3 runs from the conserved cysteine through the conserved F or W. The order of the fields is clone size, J gene, D gene, V gene, CDR3 DNA, CDR3 protein. The D gene is left open where the match is weak. Rows may omit the clone size; those that give it use once, few, many or a size class.

clone_size: -
j_call: TRBJ2-5
d_call: TRBD1
v_call: TRBV3-1
cdr3_nt: TGTGCCAGCAGCCCGGACATAGGACAGGGTGGAGAGACCCAGTACTTC
cdr3_aa: CASSPDIGQGGETQYF

clone_size: -
j_call: TRBJ2-7
d_call: -
v_call: TRBV30
cdr3_nt: TGTGCCTGGAAGGCGGCCCTGGTCAACGAGCAGTACTTC
cdr3_aa: CAWKAALVNEQYF

clone_size: -
j_call: TRBJ2-1
d_call: -
v_call: TRBV7-7
cdr3_nt: TGTGCTAGCAGCAAGGCATGGGGGTCCTACAATGAGCAGTTCTTC
cdr3_aa: CASSKAWGSYNEQFF

clone_size: -
j_call: TRBJ2-5
d_call: TRBD1
v_call: TRBV5-1
cdr3_nt: TGCGCCAGCATCCGGGGGACAGGGCCAGATGGAGAGACCCAGTACTTC
cdr3_aa: CASIRGTGPDGETQYF

clone_size: -
j_call: TRBJ2-1
d_call: -
v_call: TRBV30
cdr3_nt: TGTGCCTGGAGCCGGGACCGCTCCTACAATGAGCAGTTCTTC
cdr3_aa: CAWSRDRSYNEQFF

clone_size: few
j_call: TRBJ1-6
d_call: -
v_call: TRBV6-1
cdr3_nt: TGTGCCAGTATGATGAGATCCTATAATTCACCCCTCCACTTT
cdr3_aa: CASMMRSYNSPLHF

clone_size: -
j_call: TRBJ1-2
d_call: -
v_call: TRBV28
cdr3_nt: TGTGCCAGCAGGAAAGGACAGAACCCCCTCTATGGCTACACCTTC
cdr3_aa: CASRKGQNPLYGYTF

clone_size: -
j_call: TRBJ2-3
d_call: TRBD2
v_call: TRBV6-5
cdr3_nt: TGTGCCAGCAGTTACGAGGCTAGCGGGAGGGGGCCAGATACGCAGTATTTT
cdr3_aa: CASSYEASGRGPDTQYF

clone_size: -
j_call: TRBJ1-2
d_call: -
v_call: TRBV30
cdr3_nt: TGTGCCTGGAGTGCGGGACTCTATGGCTACACCTTC
cdr3_aa: CAWSAGLYGYTF

clone_size: once
j_call: TRBJ1-1
d_call: -
v_call: TRBV30
cdr3_nt: TGTGCCTGGAGTACCGGGGGAGACACTGAAGCTTTCTTT
cdr3_aa: CAWSTGGDTEAFF

clone_size: -
j_call: TRBJ1-1
d_call: -
v_call: TRBV12-3/TRBV12-4
cdr3_nt: TGTGCCAGCAGTTTAAAACCGCCGAACACTGAAGCTTTCTTT
cdr3_aa: CASSLKPPNTEAFF

clone_size: once
j_call: TRBJ1-5
d_call: -
v_call: TRBV4-1
cdr3_nt: TGCGCCAGCAGCATCGGGTACATCAGCAATCAGCCCCAGCATTTT
cdr3_aa: CASSIGYISNQPQHF

clone_size: -
j_call: TRBJ1-5
d_call: -
v_call: TRBV5-1
cdr3_nt: TGCGCCAGCAGCCCCCAAGATGGTCAGCCCCAGCATTTT
cdr3_aa: CASSPQDGQPQHF

clone_size: -
j_call: TRBJ1-5
d_call: TRBD1
v_call: TRBV6-5
cdr3_nt: TGTGCCAGCAGTTCGCGACAGGGGGGGAATAGCAATCAGCCCCAGCATTTT
cdr3_aa: CASSSRQGGNSNQPQHF

clone_size: -
j_call: TRBJ1-2
d_call: -
v_call: TRBV12-3/TRBV12-4
cdr3_nt: TGTGCCAGCACCCTGGGACCTCGTAGGGGGAACTATGGCTACACCTTC
cdr3_aa: CASTLGPRRGNYGYTF

clone_size: -
j_call: TRBJ1-1
d_call: -
v_call: TRBV18
cdr3_nt: TGTGCCAGCTCCAAGAGGGGGGACACTGAAGCTTTCTTT
cdr3_aa: CASSKRGDTEAFF

clone_size: -
j_call: TRBJ1-4
d_call: -
v_call: TRBV20-1
cdr3_nt: TGCAGTGCTAGAAGTCCAACTAATGAAAAACTGTTTTTT
cdr3_aa: CSARSPTNEKLFF

clone_size: -
j_call: TRBJ1-2
d_call: TRBD1
v_call: TRBV5-1
cdr3_nt: TGCGCCAGCAGTCAAGGGACAGGGGAATATGGCTACACCTTC
cdr3_aa: CASSQGTGEYGYTF

clone_size: once
j_call: TRBJ1-1
d_call: TRBD1
v_call: TRBV7-2
cdr3_nt: TGTGCCAGCAGCTTAGTTACAGGGGTCAACACTGAAGCTTTCTTT
cdr3_aa: CASSLVTGVNTEAFF

clone_size: -
j_call: TRBJ2-4
d_call: -
v_call: TRBV29-1
cdr3_nt: TGCAGCGTTGAGACCAAAAACATTCAGTACTTC
cdr3_aa: CSVETKNIQYF

clone_size: -
j_call: TRBJ1-5
d_call: -
v_call: TRBV7-2
cdr3_nt: TGTGCCAGCAGCCCCAGGGTAGATCAGCCCCAGCATTTT
cdr3_aa: CASSPRVDQPQHF

clone_size: -
j_call: TRBJ2-2
d_call: -
v_call: TRBV11-3
cdr3_nt: TGTGCCAGCAGCTTCGGGGTGACGGGCGGGGAGCTGTTTTTT
cdr3_aa: CASSFGVTGGELFF

clone_size: once
j_call: TRBJ2-7
d_call: -
v_call: TRBV18
cdr3_nt: TGTGCCAGCTCACCCGGGTCTGGGGGAGGTGTGTTTGAGCAGTACTTC
cdr3_aa: CASSPGSGGGVFEQYF

clone_size: -
j_call: TRBJ2-7
d_call: -
v_call: TRBV20-1
cdr3_nt: TGCAGTGTTGAGAGCTCCTACGAGCAGTACTTC
cdr3_aa: CSVESSYEQYF

clone_size: once
j_call: TRBJ1-2
d_call: -
v_call: TRBV7-2
cdr3_nt: TGTGCCAGCAGCCCGGGGGGGGAAGGCTATGGCTACACCTTC
cdr3_aa: CASSPGGEGYGYTF

clone_size: -
j_call: TRBJ2-3
d_call: -
v_call: TRBV5-1
cdr3_nt: TGCGCCAGCAGCCAGAAGGGGACAGATACGCAGTATTTT
cdr3_aa: CASSQKGTDTQYF

clone_size: -
j_call: TRBJ2-1
d_call: -
v_call: TRBV28
cdr3_nt: TGTGCCAGCAGTTTCGGTGGCCTCCACAATGAGCAGTTCTTC
cdr3_aa: CASSFGGLHNEQFF

clone_size: -
j_call: TRBJ1-1
d_call: -
v_call: TRBV7-2
cdr3_nt: TGTGCCAGCAGCTTATATGGCTCGAGGTTGGCTTTCTTT
cdr3_aa: CASSLYGSRLAFF

clone_size: -
j_call: TRBJ2-7
d_call: TRBD1
v_call: TRBV12-3/TRBV12-4
cdr3_nt: TGTGCCAGCAGTTTTACAGGGGACTACGAGCAGTACTTC
cdr3_aa: CASSFTGDYEQYF

clone_size: -
j_call: TRBJ1-2
d_call: -
v_call: TRBV3-1
cdr3_nt: TGTGCCAGCAGCTTCCTCCTCGGGGGGATCTATGGCTACACCTTC
cdr3_aa: CASSFLLGGIYGYTF

clone_size: -
j_call: TRBJ2-5
d_call: -
v_call: TRBV25-1
cdr3_nt: TGTGCCAGCAGTGTAGGGGCAGCACCTACCCAGTACTTC
cdr3_aa: CASSVGAAPTQYF

clone_size: -
j_call: TRBJ2-7
d_call: -
v_call: TRBV21-1
cdr3_nt: TGTGCCAGCAGCAAAGACGAGACTAGCCCCCACGAGCAGTACTTC
cdr3_aa: CASSKDETSPHEQYF

clone_size: once
j_call: TRBJ2-6
d_call: TRBD1
v_call: TRBV4-2
cdr3_nt: TGTGCCAGCAGCCAGGGACAGGGGGCCTCCGGGGCCAACGTCCTGACTTTC
cdr3_aa: CASSQGQGASGANVLTF

clone_size: -
j_call: TRBJ2-7
d_call: TRBD2
v_call: TRBV30
cdr3_nt: TGTGCCTGGAAGCGGGGGCCCTACGAGCAGTACTTC
cdr3_aa: CAWKRGPYEQYF

clone_size: -
j_call: TRBJ1-1
d_call: -
v_call: TRBV7-8
cdr3_nt: TGTGCCAGCAGCTTAGCGCGTGACAGCCACACTGAAGCTTTCTTT
cdr3_aa: CASSLARDSHTEAFF

clone_size: -
j_call: TRBJ1-2
d_call: TRBD1
v_call: TRBV27
cdr3_nt: TGTGCCAGCAGTCAAAGGGACAGGCCTATCTATGGCTACACCTTC
cdr3_aa: CASSQRDRPIYGYTF

clone_size: -
j_call: TRBJ2-1
d_call: TRBD2
v_call: TRBV30
cdr3_nt: TGTGCCTGGAGACCCGGGCTAGCGGGAGGTCCTTACAATGAGCAGTTCTTC
cdr3_aa: CAWRPGLAGGPYNEQFF

clone_size: once
j_call: TRBJ2-4
d_call: TRBD1
v_call: TRBV27
cdr3_nt: TGTGCCAGCGGACGACAGGGGGGAGAAAACATTCAGTACTTC
cdr3_aa: CASGRQGGENIQYF

clone_size: -
j_call: TRBJ2-7
d_call: TRBD2
v_call: TRBV4-1
cdr3_nt: TGCGCCAGCAGCCAAGATCCGGCTAGCGGGGCATACGAGCAGTACTTC
cdr3_aa: CASSQDPASGAYEQYF

clone_size: -
j_call: TRBJ1-5
d_call: TRBD1
v_call: TRBV28
cdr3_nt: TGTGCCAGCAGTTCCGGGACAGGGAGCAATCAGCCCCAGCATTTT
cdr3_aa: CASSSGTGSNQPQHF

clone_size: -
j_call: TRBJ2-5
d_call: TRBD2
v_call: TRBV4-1
cdr3_nt: TGCGCCAGCAGCCCAGACCCGCTAGCGGGCCAAGAGACCCAGTACTTC
cdr3_aa: CASSPDPLAGQETQYF

clone_size: -
j_call: TRBJ2-2
d_call: -
v_call: TRBV3-1
cdr3_nt: TGTGCCAGCGAGTCGTATTTTGGGCGTTCGAACACCGGGGAGCTGTTTTTT
cdr3_aa: CASESYFGRSNTGELFF

clone_size: -
j_call: TRBJ1-2
d_call: TRBD1
v_call: TRBV29-1
cdr3_nt: TGCAGCGCCGAGGGACAGGGGGCGTCTGGCTACACCTTC
cdr3_aa: CSAEGQGASGYTF

clone_size: -
j_call: TRBJ1-5
d_call: -
v_call: TRBV4-3
cdr3_nt: TGCGCCAGCAGTAAAGAGGCCGGTCAGCCCCAGCATTTT
cdr3_aa: CASSKEAGQPQHF

clone_size: -
j_call: TRBJ1-4
d_call: -
v_call: TRBV5-1
cdr3_nt: TGCGCCAGCAGCCAGGACGGGTTTAATGAAAAACTGTTTTTT
cdr3_aa: CASSQDGFNEKLFF

clone_size: -
j_call: TRBJ1-1
d_call: -
v_call: TRBV15
cdr3_nt: TGTGCCACCAGCAGAGATGCCGCGAACACTGAAGCTTTCTTT
cdr3_aa: CATSRDAANTEAFF

clone_size: -
j_call: TRBJ2-3
d_call: -
v_call: TRBV7-9
cdr3_nt: TGTGCCAGCAGCTTCGGGTTGGATACGCAGTATTTT
cdr3_aa: CASSFGLDTQYF